This T cell receptor beta chain appears in the sequencing data of a study of cytomegalovirus exposure and HLA in healthy donors (dated by TCRdb to about 2017). For the wider study: A later analysis indicated that the 120 or so validation repertoires were generated on the platform also employed for the 666 repertoires of the first cohort. The aim of the study was to test whether cataloging public T cell receptors could identify signatures of past pathogen exposure. A separate validation cohort of over a hundred different subjects was used in addition to the approximately 670-subject first cohort. High-throughput TCR immunosequencing, statistical association of individual TCRs with disease status, and machine learning were combined to predict cytomegalovirus infection status. Broader findings and caveats from the paper: A few of the identified cytomegalovirus-associated TCR beta chains were confirmed in vitro to be specific for cytomegalovirus antigens. The study listed over 150 TCR beta chains as associated with cytomegalovirus. Most TCR sequences were seen in very few donors, while some public TCRs were found in many individuals. It was suggested by the authors that the approach could potentially be generalized to other disease states and immunological phenotypes. In both the original and validation cohorts, the classifier was reported to diagnose cytomegalovirus status with high specificity and sensitivity. All 120 or so repertoires were used to score co-occurrence in the validation cohort in a later analysis, because that analysis had no HLA typing for the cohort. Subsequent analysis determined that TCRs grouped into clusters in the first cohort also showed a tendency toward co-occurrence across the 90 to 150 validation repertoires, and roughly 95% of cluster scores exceeded 0.

Note on this clone: Its cognate antigen has yet to be identified. Base-call qualities are not available, and no considerably larger clone is one nucleotide away.

The CDR3 goes from the cysteine to the phenylalanine over 15 residues. Of all the DNA, just the CDR3 is kept, 45 bases in frame from base 1. The germline V gene yields SGHNT for CDR1 and YENEEA for CDR2. Here V drops 5 bases and J drops 3 bases, and the junction holds 9 bases not matched to any gene. Library prep was done by the immunoSEQ multiplex PCR assay. Per the source publication's procedure: A statistical classification framework was built for diagnosing cytomegalovirus status from the catalog of TCR beta chain sequences. TCRdb provides this immuneACCESS table in a form limited to in-frame rearrangements. Some clones are lacking; in checked studies, under half of them reflect an unresolved V gene, and why the rest are absent is not known. V and J calls and clone size come straight from that table; D and trimming were deduced from the DNA. In all, the sample holds 200,000 to 300,000 clones, and approximately 83% of those were seen once. Less than 1.5% of the sample lies in the top ten.

Donors formed part of the validation cohort, which comprised some 120 subjects and was distinct from the first cohort of under 750 subjects. The clonotype comes from a woman aged 25 to 39 in good health and CMV-seropositive. The sample was PBMCs. Here the chain combines TRBV11-3 and TRBJ2-7, and TRBD1 aligns with 8 junction nucleotides. The DNA is TGTGCCAGCAGCGCCCGAGGACAGGGTAGCTACGAGCAGTACTTC. Its protein product is CASSARGQGSYEQYF. Reference TRBV11-3 and TRBJ2-7 proteins supply the regions before and after the CDR3; the full variable domain is: EAGVVQSPRYKIIEKKQPVAFWCNPISGHNTLYWYLQNLGQGPELLIRYENEEAVDDSQLPKDRFSAERLKGVDSTLKIQPAELGDSAVYLCASSARGQGSYEQYFGPGTRLTVT.